This T cell receptor beta chain came from a study of blood T cell repertoires in COVID-19 (TCRdb year 2020). A note on the overall study: Samples covering the acute and convalescent phases of COVID-19 were provided by collaborators in the United States, Italy and Spain. The repertoires were released in a freely available public database intended as a resource for research on the immune response to SARS-CoV-2. The samples were drawn from two sources: the first 160 participants of the ongoing ImmuneRACE study, and 1,000 to 1,500 subjects contributed by 6 global collaborators. A de-identified subject ID, COVID-19 status, age in years and sex were almost always included in the sample metadata. The dataset comprised deeply sampled blood TCRbeta repertoires from subjects exposed to, actively infected with, or recovered from COVID-19. The prospective study material was composed of cDNA or gDNA derived from T cells, B-cell-depleted T cells, or PBMCs. Where available, HLA class I and class II types were taken from metadata supplied by the sample provider and were not determined by assay-based typing. What the study reported, not specific to this receptor: The quantity of clinical and demographic metadata differed by source and by participant and was supplied without curation.

Its CDR3 holds 16 amino acids, cysteine through phenylalanine. The sequence is cut down to CDR3 DNA, 48 bases in frame from base 1. V is shortened by 5 bases, J by 0 bases, and the region joining them spans 15 bases. The germline V gene yields KGHSH for CDR1 and LQKENI for CDR2. This clone occurred once. Which antigen it targets is not known. The sample holds no much larger clone one base away, and base qualities are not on file. The immunoSEQ Assay, a bias-controlled multiplex PCR, was used to amplify TCRbeta CDR3 regions from genomic DNA. The paper's processing steps were these. The number of nucleated cells in each sample was estimated by amplification of reference gene primers within the assay. Sequence reads were collapsed and filtered to measure the absolute abundance of every unique TCRbeta CDR3 rearrangement. For each sample, productive Simpson clonality was calculated as the square root of Simpson's diversity index across productive rearrangements. TCRdb's version of the immuneACCESS table is confined to in-frame rearrangements and falls short of the full clone set. An unresolved V gene accounts for under half of the shortfall where checked; the remainder is of unknown origin. For V, J and clone size, that table is used; D and trimming come from the DNA. The table for this sample lists nearly 350,000 clones; over 80% of them were counted only once. The top ten hold 6% to 7% of the sample.

In Seattle, one collaborating source enrolled patients while the infection was active and tracked those patients longitudinally over the course of disease. The collaborating institutions used their own protocols to collect whole blood in K2EDTA tubes. For TCRbeta analysis, collaborators shipped samples in one of three forms: frozen whole blood, isolated PBMCs, or DNA extracted from either of those sample types. This sequence uses TRBV18 and TRBJ2-3; a tentative D call is TRBD2 (6 bases match). Sequenced input: peripheral blood. This TCR was sampled from a woman in her 50s with COVID-19, enrolled during active disease. This receptor carries the CDR3 CASSTRESASTDTQYF. Read as DNA, the sequence is TGTGCCAGCTCAACCCGGGAGAGCGCTAGCACAGATACGCAGTATTTT.